Presented here are 26 T cell receptor beta chains from one specimen sequenced in a study of T-cell reconstitution after alpha-beta-depleted transplantation in children listed by TCRdb under 2016. The library relied on PCR. The sample was run on an Illumina HiSeq 2500. To normalize quantification of the TCRbeta repertoire, the TCR libraries were built with molecular barcoding that relied on unique molecular identifiers. The public reads were quality trimmed at Q25 with fastp and then assembled into clones with MiXCR by TCRdb, keeping productive beta chains. Entries that share a CDR3 protein sequence are merged under the most common genes and DNA. The table for this sample lists 100,000 or so distinct CDR3 sequences; 5% to 6% of them were counted only once. Roughly 5.5% of the sample goes to the ten largest clones. The label giving this sample's time point can be read as: day 60 (about 2 months) after transplantation. Interpreted using the paper, the treatment or condition label stands for: allogeneic hematopoietic cell transplantation with graft depleted of TCRalphabeta T cells and CD19 B cells.

This specimen consisted of PBMCs, mostly from graft donor cells, obtained 60 days after TCRalphabeta/CD19-depleted stem cell transplant. The receptors shown here come from a female patient aged 2-9 years who had a stem cell transplant for Fanconi anemia, so the T cells may come from the graft donor.

At least ten counts were recorded for this clonotype. This chain links TRBV20-1 with TRBJ2-5; TRBD1 matches at 11 bases. Germline CDR1 is DFQATT and CDR2 is SNEGSKA (reference sequence). J was trimmed by 2 bases and V by 3 bases; bases with no gene match: 11. This CDR3 spans 17 amino acids. CDR3 bases: TGCAGTGCTAGCCGGACAGGGGGCGCGAGGAGGCAAGAGACCCAGTACTTC. The encoded protein is CSASRTGGARRQETQYF.

This chain links TRBV11-2 with TRBJ2-7; maybe TRBD2 (6 bases). Germline CDR1 SGHAT, CDR2 FQNNGV. V lost 6 bases, J lost 0 bases, and 15 bases lay in between. CDR3 length equals 15 residues. CDR3 region: CASRRADYGSYEQYF. For the CDR3, the DNA is TGTGCCAGCAGACGGGCGGACTATGGCTCCTACGAGCAGTACTTC.

V and J are TRBV6-1 and TRBJ2-2, with 7 bases lining up with TRBD2. The V and J ends lost 6 bases and 0 bases, in that order; junction bases with no gene match: 7. CDR3 size: 16 residues. Germline CDR1 and CDR2: MNHNS and SASEGT. The CDR3 protein is CASRLSGSSNTGELFF. CDR3 nucleotide sequence: TGTGCCAGCAGGCTTAGCGGGTCCTCGAACACCGGGGAGCTGTTTTTT.

This clonotype came up many times. This sequence joins TRBV10-3 and TRBJ2-7, with D perhaps matching TRBD1 (6 bases). This CDR3 has 12 residues. The germline gives CDR1 ENHRY, CDR2 SYGVKD. With 8 bases removed from V and 0 bases from J, the gap between germline ends came to 8 bases. In DNA form, the CDR3 reads TGTGCCATCGGGGACATCTCCTACGAGCAGTACTTC. Encoded protein: CAIGDISYEQYF.

The V gene is TRBV7-2, the J gene TRBJ1-5; D is possibly TRBD1 (6 bases). Germline V gives CDR1 SGHTA, CDR2 FQGNSA. This CDR3 contains 15 residues. V lost 0 bases to trimming and J lost 7 bases, with 13 bases between them. CDR3 bases: TGTGCCAGCAGCTTAGCCACAGGGTTCAGGCAGCCCCAGCATTTT. It is translated as CASSLATGFRQPQHF. Looking up the rest from reference TRBV7-2 and TRBJ1-5 gives the full variable domain: GAGVSQSPSNKVTEKGKDVELRCDPISGHTALYWYRQSLGQGLEFLIYFQGNSAPDKSGLPSDRFSAERTGGSVSTLTIQRTQQEDSAVYLCASSLATGFRQPQHFGDGTRLSIL.

This clonotype was detected only a few times. The chain has TRBV28 and TRBJ1-5, with D tentatively TRBD1 (6 bases). From germline, CDR1 is MDHEN and CDR2 SYDVKM. The V gene lost 3 bases and the J gene lost 4 bases, with 13 bases spanning the gap. CDR3 length equals 15 residues. The DNA of the CDR3 is TGTGCCAGCAGTTTTCCTCGGAGGGGGAATCAGCCCCAGCATTTT. This encodes CASSFPRRGNQPQHF. The full variable domain, with the rest looked up from reference TRBV28 and TRBJ1-5, is DVKVTQSSRYLVKRTGEKVFLECVQDMDHENMFWYRQDPGLGLRLIYFSYDVKMKEKGDIPEGYSVSREKKERFSLILESASTNQTSMYLCASSFPRRGNQPQHFGDGTRLSIL.

This clonotype was seen ten or more times. This chain links TRBV12-3 or TRBV12-4 with TRBJ2-1, with D unresolved. V was cut by 3 bases and J by 8 bases, with 20 bases left in between. The CDR3 sequence is 16 residues long. CDR3 sequence (DNA): TGTGCCAGCAGTTTGGGGTCCTCGTCCCACGAGGATGAGCAGTTCTTC. This translates into CASSLGSSSHEDEQFF.

In this sample, this clonotype turned up many times. The chain couples TRBV29-1 to TRBJ2-5, with 8 nucleotides matching TRBD2. Germline CDR1 reads SQVTM; CDR2 reads ANQGSEA. Trimming took 4 bases from V and 5 from J; bases not matched to a gene: 6. The CDR3 is 13 residues long. This CDR3 reads CSVAGGPRETQYF. The CDR3 DNA reads TGCAGCGTTGCGGGGGGGCCGCGGGAGACCCAGTACTTC.

The chain carries TRBV19 and TRBJ2-1; perhaps TRBD2 as D (5 bases). Trimming shortened V by 3 bases and J by 5 bases, and 11 bases separated the two germline ends. CDR3 length: 14 amino acids. In germline, CDR1 is LNHDA, CDR2 SQIVND (reference sequence). The CDR3: CASSIQRRNNEQFF. The CDR3 DNA sequence: TGTGCCAGTAGTATCCAGCGGAGAAACAATGAGCAGTTCTTC.

This clonotype has only a few counts. V gene TRBV20-1 combines with J gene TRBJ2-1; D may correspond to TRBD1 or TRBD2 (6 bases each). The CDR3 runs to 15 residues. Germline CDR1 and CDR2: DFQATT and SNEGSKA (reference sequence). V lost 6 bases and J lost 4, with 19 bases in between. The CDR3 sequence is CSATSGASVYNEQFF. The CDR3 nucleotides are TGCAGTGCCACATCGGGGGCTAGCGTTTACAATGAGCAGTTCTTC.

This clonotype has only a few counts. The chain combines TRBV4-1 with TRBJ1-4; D not resolved. This CDR3 comprises 14 residues. Germline assignment: CDR1 MGHRA and CDR2 YSYEKL. Deletions cut 1 base from V and 1 base from J, with 4 bases between. CDR3 nucleotide sequence: TGCGCCAGCAGCCAAGTCGTAACTAATGAAAAACTGTTTTTT. Encoded protein: CASSQVVTNEKLFF.

This clonotype was counted many times. The V and J genes are TRBV2 and TRBJ2-3; D unclear. V was clipped by 7 bases and J by 6 bases, with 11 bases between them. The CDR3 runs to 12 residues. CDR1 and CDR2 from the germline V gene are SNHLY and FYNNEI. The chain's CDR3 is CASTATPDTQYF. The CDR3 bases are TGTGCCAGCACCGCGACTCCCGATACGCAGTATTTT.

In its sample, this clonotype was seen a few times. The chain joins TRBV20-1 to TRBJ2-1, with D possibly being TRBD2 (6 bases). The V end was cut by 2 bases, the J end by 6 bases, with 17 bases between. This CDR3 has 15 amino acids. The germline V gene encodes CDR1 DFQATT and CDR2 SNEGSKA (reference sequence). CDR3 residues: CSARKPGLPSNEQFF. CDR3 sequence (DNA): TGCAGTGCTAGAAAGCCGGGACTCCCCTCCAATGAGCAGTTCTTC.

This clonotype appeared a few times. The chain recombines TRBV21-1 with TRBJ2-1; TRBD1, the table's D call, was not compared with the DNA. TRBV21-1 is shown as a pseudogene. The CDR3 has 24 amino acids. In DNA, the CDR3 is TGTGCCAGCAGCAAAGTAGGGGACAGGGGAGACTACCCACTCTTAAGGGGGAACTACAATGAGCAGTTCTTC. Translation: CASSKVGDRGDYPLLRGNYNEQFF.

This clonotype was recorded many times. The rearrangement uses TRBV4-1 and TRBJ1-6; tentatively, D is TRBD1 (6 bases). In germline, CDR1 is MGHRA, CDR2 YSYEKL. Trimming cost V 2 bases and J 2 bases, with 13 bases left between them. The CDR3 consists of 17 residues. The CDR3 coding sequence is TGCGCCAGCAGCCAAAGGGAGGGGGGCGCCTATAATTCACCCCTCCACTTT. Amino acids: CASSQREGGAYNSPLHF.

This clonotype was observed at least ten times. The gene calls are TRBV6-4 and TRBJ2-5; TRBD2 matches at 12 bases. Germline V lookup: CDR1 MRHNA, CDR2 SNTAGT. V lost 3 bases to trimming and J lost 1 base; unmatched junction nucleotides: 3. The CDR3 is 16 residues long. The CDR3 is CASSELAGGGQETQYF. Here the CDR3 DNA reads TGTGCCAGCAGTGAGCTAGCGGGAGGGGGCCAAGAGACCCAGTACTTC.

This clonotype has just a few counts. The gene calls are TRBV7-2 and TRBJ2-3, with TRBD2 identical over 8 bases. The CDR3 has 15 amino acids. Germline CDR1 SGHTA, CDR2 FQGNSA. V was clipped by 4 bases and J by 5 bases; unmatched bases: 8. CDR3 sequence reads: CASSYLSGVGDTQYF. The CDR3 nucleotides read TGTGCCAGCAGCTACCTTAGCGGGGTCGGAGATACGCAGTATTTT.

The sample holds many counts of this clonotype. The V gene is TRBV28, the J gene TRBJ1-5; D unclear. V was cut by 3 bases and J by 3 bases, with 6 bases left in between. The germline CDR1 and CDR2 sequences are MDHEN and SYDVKM. There are 13 residues in the CDR3. CDR3 amino acids: CASSFGNNQPQHF. The CDR3 DNA follows: TGTGCCAGCAGTTTCGGCAACAATCAGCCCCAGCATTTT. The variable domain in full, completed from reference TRBV28 and TRBJ1-5, reads DVKVTQSSRYLVKRTGEKVFLECVQDMDHENMFWYRQDPGLGLRLIYFSYDVKMKEKGDIPEGYSVSREKKERFSLILESASTNQTSMYLCASSFGNNQPQHFGDGTRLSIL.

There are many counts of this clonotype. The chain couples TRBV28 to TRBJ1-4, with D perhaps TRBD1 (5 bases). The CDR3 length is 14 residues. CDR1 and CDR2 (germline): MDHEN, SYDVKM. Trimming pared 0 bases from V and 8 bases from J, leaving 10 bases between. The CDR3 spells CASSLWQGREKLFF. The CDR3 bases are TGTGCCAGCAGTTTATGGCAGGGTCGCGAAAAACTGTTTTTT.

This clonotype came up a few times. V and J are TRBV5-1 and TRBJ2-1; no clear D gene. The germline CDR1 and CDR2 sequences are SGHRS and YFSETQ. V shed 2 bases and J shed 2 bases, with 11 bases lying between them. The CDR3 spans 15 residues. In DNA, the CDR3 is TGCGCCAGCAGCTTAGACCTCGCTCCCTACAATGAGCAGTTCTTC. As protein: CASSLDLAPYNEQFF.

This clonotype has a count of ten or more. J is TRBJ1-2 and V is TRBV5-1, with a weak D call TRBD1 (5 bases). The CDR3 is 14 residues long. The ends were cut back, 7 bases at V and 5 bases at J, with 18 bases in the middle. Germline V lookup: CDR1 SGHRS, CDR2 YFSETQ. CDR3: CASSGSANLYGYTF. The CDR3 coding sequence is TGCGCCAGCTCAGGGTCCGCGAACTTATATGGCTACACCTTC.

This clonotype has ten or more counts. The gene calls are TRBV28 and TRBJ1-6; a weak D match, TRBD1 (5 bases). This CDR3 spans 15 amino acids. V shed 5 bases and J shed 7 bases, with 15 bases lying between them. In germline, CDR1 is MDHEN, CDR2 SYDVKM. CDR3 protein: CASSPPRGVNSPLHF. In DNA form, the CDR3 reads TGTGCCAGCAGTCCCCCCCGGGGGGTGAATTCACCCCTCCACTTT.

This clonotype was seen at least ten times. The V and J genes are TRBV29-1 and TRBJ2-4; unclear D gene. V was clipped by 5 bases and J by 0 bases, with 11 bases between them. Germline V gene lookup returns CDR1 SQVTM and CDR2 ANQGSEA. There are 14 residues in the CDR3. The CDR3 bases are TGCAGCGTTAGCCAGCGTTTAGCCAAAAACATTCAGTACTTC. Translating gives CSVSQRLAKNIQYF.

This clonotype was recorded many times. The chain combines TRBV12-3 or TRBV12-4 with TRBJ1-5; perhaps TRBD1 as D (5 bases). The CDR3 length is 14 residues. V dropped 5 bases and J dropped 4 bases, with 12 bases sitting between them. The CDR3 region has the DNA TGTGCCAGCAGTGGGACGGCCAGTAATCAGCCCCAGCATTTT. Its protein product is CASSGTASNQPQHF.

This clonotype was picked up a small number of times. This chain connects TRBV20-1 to TRBJ2-3, with 7 bases fitting TRBD2. V gave up 6 bases and J gave up 2 bases; unmatched junction bases: 14. This CDR3 has 16 amino acids. Per germline, CDR1 DFQATT and CDR2 SNEGSKA (reference sequence). The CDR3 is CSAMPPSGHSTDTQYF. The DNA for the CDR3 is TGCAGTGCCATGCCGCCTAGCGGACACTCCACAGATACGCAGTATTTT.

This clonotype appeared many times. V and J are TRBV2 and TRBJ2-1; 11 bases line up with TRBD1. Per germline, CDR1 SNHLY and CDR2 FYNNEI. There are 14 residues in the CDR3. The V gene end was trimmed by 8 bases and the J gene end by 6 bases; junction bases not matched to a gene: 6. CDR3 in amino acids: CASQDRGQVNEQFF. In nucleotides, the CDR3 is TGTGCCAGCCAGGACAGGGGGCAGGTCAATGAGCAGTTCTTC.